The entry below gives a single TCR beta chain sequence along with its context. The antigen remains unidentified. This entry comes from a study of T cells in Graves' hyperthyroidism and ophthalmopathy. Study as a whole: Peripheral blood collection took place at initial diagnosis, before any treatment. Findings and caveats of the study: Most clonotypes expanded in thyroid above 0.001 were likewise present in blood.

TCR beta CDR3 regions were amplified from RNA. HTBI primers were the set used in a first-round RT-PCR of the TCR CDR3. TCRdb ran MiXCR on the multiplex PCR reads and lists one entry per CDR3 protein. The sample shows hundreds of thousands of distinct CDR3 sequences, around 20% of them seen only once. V lost 2 bases and J lost 4, with 9 bases in between. Germline CDR1 reads LNHDA; CDR2 reads SQIVND (reference sequence). This CDR3 comprises 13 residues. This blood was taken when hyperthyroidism was first diagnosed, before any ophthalmopathy symptoms existed. The chain is built from TRBV19 and TRBJ2-7; maybe TRBD2 (5 bases). Sequenced: blood. The sequence came from a woman between 45 and 65 years old with Graves' hyperthyroidism that later progressed to Graves' ophthalmopathy. CDR3 DNA: TGTGCCAGTAGTATAAATCCGGGATACGAGCAGTACTTC. It encodes CASSINPGYEQYF.